This T cell receptor beta chain was recorded in a study of beta chain features in type 1 diabetes. Points from the study as a whole: When VDJ junctions were examined, type 1 diabetes patients showed fewer insertions and more deletions. Although PCR might favor shorter templates, it would do so equally in patients and controls.

Expressed TCRB transcripts were sequenced, since all the RNA that had been isolated was reverse transcribed. This table comes from immunoSEQ multiplex PCR, and its TCRdb copy is limited to in-frame clones, with some not included. The sample holds 110,000 to 150,000 clones, 9.2% seen once. V was cut by 7 bases and J by 0 bases, with 4 bases left in between. CDR1 and CDR2 from the germline V gene are MNHNY and SVGAGI (reference sequence). This CDR3 has 12 residues. Turning to this clone: Its specificity is unknown.

The V gene is TRBV6-6, the J gene TRBJ1-3; D is unclear. The TCR sequence derives from a man aged 18 to 29 in good health. The sample taken for sequencing was central memory CD4+ T cells from blood. CDR3 DNA sequence: TGTGCCAGCAAGAGCTCTGGAAACACCATATATTTT. Its protein product is CASKSSGNTIYF.